This record looks at one TCR beta chain sequence and its context. A much larger clone differs by one base, so this may be a read error. Before ophthalmopathy appeared, progressors gave blood at initial hyperthyroidism diagnosis. TCR beta CDR3 region amplification was performed from RNA transcripts. Carried out on the TCR CDR3, a first-round RT-PCR used the HTBI primer set. TCRdb fed the multiplex PCR reads into MiXCR, producing one record per CDR3 protein. Here the sample spans 250,000 to 300,000 distinct CDR3 sequences, less than 15% being singletons. The data derive from a study of T cells in Graves' hyperthyroidism and ophthalmopathy. For the study at large: Before treatment of any kind, peripheral blood was taken at initial diagnosis.

Between the trimmed V and J ends, which lost 0 bases and 8 bases, there was a span of 15 bases. CDR1 SGDLS and CDR2 YYNGEE come from the germline V gene. The CDR3 has 15 amino acids. The source material was blood. The chain carries TRBV9 and TRBJ2-1, with D perhaps matching TRBD2 (5 bases). The clonotype comes from a woman aged 25 to 39 with Graves' hyperthyroidism that later progressed to Graves' ophthalmopathy. The CDR3 DNA sequence: TGTGCCAGCAGCGTAGATCCTAGCAGGAGGTATGAGCAGTTCTTC. This translates into CASSVDPSRRYEQFF.